Following are 18 T cell receptor beta chains from one sample sequenced in a study of human T cells and chemical hapten exposure. Regarding time point: pre-sensitization, week 0. Treatment indicated: therapeutic diphenylcyclopropenone sensitization with weekly scalp DPC. Each CDR3 protein is one row after TCRdb ran MiXCR on the RACE reads. Of approximately 180,000 distinct CDR3 sequences listed, just under 30% were seen once; the top ten hold approximately 3%. The sequencing here drew on whole blood, taken in connection with sensitization to the hapten diphenylcyclopropenone (DPC). Every receptor here comes from a woman aged 30 to 39 with alopecia areata. Some clones in this sample may be carry-over from other donors' samples.

The chain couples TRBV29-1 to TRBJ1-2, with D possibly matching TRBD1 (5 bases). V dropped 6 bases and J dropped 3 bases, with 20 bases sitting between them. Germline-derived CDR1 and CDR2 are SQVTM and ANQGSEA. The CDR3 is 15 amino acids. CDR3 in amino acids: CSVYIGDLGDYGYTF. The CDR3, as DNA: TGCAGCGTCTACATAGGAGATCTAGGGGACTATGGCTACACCTTC.

V gene TRBV20-1 combines with J gene TRBJ2-1; D is possibly TRBD1 or TRBD2 (5 bases each). The length of the CDR3 is 13 residues. Trimming shortened V by 3 bases and J by 9 bases, and 15 bases separated the two germline ends. Germline assignment: CDR1 DFQATT and CDR2 SNEGSKA (reference sequence). The CDR3 DNA reads as TGCAGTGCTAGGGGACCAAGCCTCGGTGAGCAGTTCTTC. Residues: CSARGPSLGEQFF.

The chain carries TRBV6-6 and TRBJ1-2; no clear D. CDR1 MNHNY and CDR2 SVGAGI come from the germline V gene (reference sequence). CDR3 length equals 17 residues. Trimming pared 2 bases from V and 3 bases from J, leaving 19 bases between. The CDR3 loop is CASSYPTIGTSDYGYTF. The CDR3 region has the DNA TGTGCCAGCAGTTACCCGACTATCGGCACCTCCGACTATGGCTACACCTTC.

The chain uses TRBV28 and TRBJ2-7, with TRBD2 identical over 9 bases. Germline V lookup: CDR1 MDHEN, CDR2 SYDVKM. This CDR3 spans 16 amino acids. The junction had 9 bases not matched to a gene; V was cut back by 4 bases and J by 2 bases. The CDR3 reads CASSSIAGARAYEQYF. DNA of the CDR3: TGTGCCAGCAGTTCCATAGCGGGGGCCCGGGCCTACGAGCAGTACTTC.

The genes are TRBV6-2 or TRBV6-3 and TRBJ1-1; weak D call: TRBD1 (5 bases). Trimming left V 7 bases short and J 2 bases short, with 14 bases between. Germline values: CDR1 MNHEY, CDR2 SVGEGT. The CDR3 is 14 amino acids. CDR3 amino acids: CASNQQVANTEAFF. The CDR3 DNA reads TGTGCCAGCAACCAACAGGTTGCCAACACTGAAGCTTTCTTT.

This chain links TRBV20-1 with TRBJ1-1; D gene unclear. The CDR3 length is 14 residues. V shed 3 bases and J shed 5 bases, with 16 bases lying between them. From germline, CDR1 is DFQATT and CDR2 SNEGSKA (reference sequence). Written as DNA, the CDR3 is TGCAGTGCTAGGAATATCGGGCGTGGGACTGAAGCTTTCTTT. Its protein product is CSARNIGRGTEAFF.

The chain has TRBV6-2 or TRBV6-3 and TRBJ2-1; D unclear. There are 12 residues in the CDR3. The germline V gene encodes CDR1 MNHEY and CDR2 SVGEGT. Trimming left V 6 bases short and J 6 bases short, with 9 bases between. CDR3 bases: TGTGCCAGCAGGACGGATTCCAATGAGCAGTTCTTC. Its protein product is CASRTDSNEQFF.

This clonotype was counted at least ten times. The V gene is TRBV20-1, the J gene TRBJ2-7, with TRBD2 matching over 8 bases. The ends lost 1 base at V and 1 base at J; junction bases unmatched: 3. This CDR3 is 14 amino acids long. Germline lookup yields CDR1 DFQATT and CDR2 SNEGSKA (reference sequence). Here the CDR3 reads CSARVAGGSYEQYF. CDR3 bases: TGCAGTGCTAGAGTGGCGGGAGGTTCCTACGAGCAGTACTTC.

This sequence joins TRBV6-2 or TRBV6-3 and TRBJ2-1, with no clear D. Trimming removed 7 bases from V and 3 bases from J, with 10 bases in between. Germline V gene sequence: CDR1 MNHEY, CDR2 SVGEGT. The CDR3 loop spans 13 amino acids. The CDR3 sequence is CASTPGGYNEQFF. Written as DNA, the CDR3 is TGTGCCAGCACCCCGGGTGGCTACAATGAGCAGTTCTTC.

This clonotype was counted between two and nine times. CDR3 DNA: TGCGCCAGCAGCCAAGAGGGACAGGTAGTCGCAGATACGCAGTATTTT. Translation gives CASSQEGQVVADTQYF. The gene calls are TRBV4-1 and TRBJ2-3; 8 bases match TRBD1. This CDR3 spans 16 amino acids. Germline CDR1 MGHRA, CDR2 YSYEKL. Germline trimming cut 0 bases from V and 4 bases from J; bases unmatched to any gene: 6.

This clonotype was counted a few times. The chain carries TRBV7-9 and TRBJ1-6; D gene unclear. This CDR3 contains 13 residues. With 8 bases removed from V and 10 bases from J, the gap between germline ends came to 15 bases. CDR1 SEHNR and CDR2 FQNEAQ come from the germline V gene (reference sequence). The CDR3 protein is CASGSTATSPLHF. The CDR3 nucleotides read TGTGCCAGCGGATCCACCGCGACATCACCCCTCCACTTT.

The gene calls are TRBV24-1 and TRBJ2-1; D remains ambiguous. Germline assignment: CDR1 KGHDR and CDR2 SFDVKD. The V and J ends lost 4 bases and 0 bases respectively, with 3 bases between them. The CDR3 length is 13 residues. Written as DNA, the CDR3 is TGTGCCACCAGTGAGCCCTCCTACAATGAGCAGTTCTTC. Protein sequence: CATSEPSYNEQFF.

The chain links TRBV10-3 to TRBJ2-5; 9 bases agree with TRBD1. Germline-derived CDR1 and CDR2 are ENHRY and SYGVKD. This CDR3 comprises 14 residues. V shed 5 bases, J shed 5 bases, and the junction held 6 bases outside the gene matches. The CDR3 region is CAISRQGDGETQYF. The CDR3 bases are TGTGCCATCAGTCGACAGGGGGACGGCGAGACCCAGTACTTC.

Notes on this clonotype: A much more abundant neighbour one base away suggests this may be a read error. V is TRBV28 and J is TRBJ2-5; 7 nucleotides align to TRBD2. The germline gives CDR1 MDHEN, CDR2 SYDVKM. The CDR3 length is 15 residues. The CDR3 DNA sequence: TGTGCCAGCACCCGTGTAAGCGGGGCACAAGAGACCCATTACTTC. This gives the protein CASTRVSGAQETHYF.

This chain uses TRBV12-3 or TRBV12-4 with TRBJ1-2, with a possible D match to TRBD1 (6 bases). V was pared by 6 bases and J by 6 bases, with 20 bases between. This CDR3 comprises 15 residues. CDR3 amino acids: CASSPQGTAGNGYTF. In nucleotides, the CDR3 is TGTGCCAGCAGCCCCCAGGGGACGGCTGGAAATGGCTACACCTTC.

This clonotype turned up a few times. The chain links TRBV28 to TRBJ1-1; tentatively, D is TRBD1 (5 bases). Germline-derived CDR1 and CDR2 are MDHEN and SYDVKM. The V and J ends lost 8 bases and 6 bases respectively, with 13 bases between them. The CDR3 sequence is 12 residues long. This CDR3 reads CASGTRVSEAFF. The CDR3 DNA is TGTGCCAGCGGTACCAGGGTGTCTGAAGCTTTCTTT.

The chain combines TRBV28 with TRBJ1-6; the match to TRBD1 covers 7 bases. In germline, CDR1 is MDHEN, CDR2 SYDVKM. This CDR3 region has 16 residues. Trimming at V came to 5 bases and at J to 6 bases, leaving 10 bases not matched to a gene. CDR3 bases: TGTGCCAGCAGTCCTCGACAGGGTATGAGTAATTCACCCCTCCACTTT. Its translation: CASSPRQGMSNSPLHF. Full variable domain (rest looked up from reference TRBV28 and TRBJ1-6): DVKVTQSSRYLVKRTGEKVFLECVQDMDHENMFWYRQDPGLGLRLIYFSYDVKMKEKGDIPEGYSVSREKKERFSLILESASTNQTSMYLCASSPRQGMSNSPLHFGNGTRLTVT.

This sequence joins TRBV28 and TRBJ1-1; a possible D gene is TRBD1 (5 bases). Germline values: CDR1 MDHEN, CDR2 SYDVKM. The CDR3 is 14 residues long. The V end lost 6 bases, the J end lost 0 bases, and 11 bases lay between the germline ends. CDR3 nucleotide sequence: TGTGCCAGCAGGGAACAGGTGATGAACACTGAAGCTTTCTTT. Translation gives CASREQVMNTEAFF.